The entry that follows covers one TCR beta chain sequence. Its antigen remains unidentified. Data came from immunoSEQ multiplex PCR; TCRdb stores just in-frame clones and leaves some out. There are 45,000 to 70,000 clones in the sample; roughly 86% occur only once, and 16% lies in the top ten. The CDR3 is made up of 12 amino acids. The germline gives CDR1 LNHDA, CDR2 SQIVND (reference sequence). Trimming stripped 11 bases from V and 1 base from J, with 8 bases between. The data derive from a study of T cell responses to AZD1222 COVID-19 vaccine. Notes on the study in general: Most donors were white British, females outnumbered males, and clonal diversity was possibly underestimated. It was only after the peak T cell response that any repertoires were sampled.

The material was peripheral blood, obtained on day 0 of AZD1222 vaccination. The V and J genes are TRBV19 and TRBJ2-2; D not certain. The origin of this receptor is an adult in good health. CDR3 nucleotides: TGTGCCCCGGCTGGGAACACCGGGGAGCTGTTTTTT. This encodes CAPAGNTGELFF.